These 2 T cell receptor beta chains were sequenced from one sample in a study of T cell repertoires in cytomegalovirus infection. TCRdb analysed the reads with MiXCR anew, one entry per CDR3 protein. This sample has roughly 300,000 distinct CDR3 sequences, with more than 8% found just once. Sequenced material: PBMCs. These receptor sequences come from a human donor in good health (CMV status not recorded). Some clones in this sample may be carry-over from other donors' samples.

Many counts were recorded for this clonotype. The chain employs TRBV7-2 and TRBJ2-7, with 10 nucleotides matching TRBD2. Germline values: CDR1 SGHTA, CDR2 FQGNSA. Trimming took 2 bases from V and 2 from J; bases not matched to a gene: 9. The CDR3 contains 17 residues. Here the CDR3 DNA reads TGTGCCAGCAGCTTACAGCCGGGACTAGCGTGGCCCTACGAGCAGTACTTC. Translation gives CASSLQPGLAWPYEQYF.

The table lists this clonotype with a few counts. The rearrangement uses TRBV7-2 and TRBJ1-2, with 7 bases matching TRBD1. This CDR3 contains 15 residues. The germline V gene has CDR1 SGHTA and CDR2 FQGNSA. With V trimmed by 2 bases and J by 8 bases, 11 bases remained unmatched. The CDR3 DNA reads as TGTGCCAGCAGCTTAAGGGGGAGGGGGCGTCCCGGCTACACCTTC. This gives the protein CASSLRGRGRPGYTF.